These 20 T cell receptor beta chains share one sample of origin, sequenced in a study of T cells in Graves' hyperthyroidism and ophthalmopathy. Amplified regions were TCR beta CDR3 sequences from RNA transcripts. First-round RT-PCR with HTBI primers amplified the TCR CDR3 region. TCRdb reprocessed the multiplex PCR reads via MiXCR and lists one record per CDR3 protein. Of under 650,000 distinct CDR3 sequences detected, around 15% appear once; the ten largest clones hold approximately 3.9%. The sequenced sample consisted of blood. The receptor set was obtained from a woman aged 30 to 39 with Graves' hyperthyroidism.

The chain combines TRBV13 with TRBJ2-2; TRBD2 agrees at 8 bases. Unmatched junction bases numbered 4, after V lost 7 bases and J lost 6 bases. This CDR3 is 13 amino acids long. Germline V CDR1 and CDR2: PRHDT, FYEKMQ (reference sequence). CDR3 in amino acids: CASNSGRAGELFF. DNA for the CDR3: TGTGCCAGCAACAGCGGGAGAGCCGGGGAGCTGTTTTTT.

A word on this clonotype: At one end, the junction sequence differs from germline, possibly due to a read error. Written as DNA, the CDR3 is TGTGCCAGCATCTTGGGGCTAGCGGGAGTTTCCAATGAGCAGTTCTTC. This codes for CASILGLAGVSNEQFF. This chain links TRBV5-6 with TRBJ2-1; TRBD2 matches at 10 bases. CDR3 size: 16 residues. CDR1 is SGHDT and CDR2 is YYEEEE in the germline V gene.

This clonotype was picked up many times. The chain employs TRBV7-9 and TRBJ1-6, with a possible D match to TRBD1 (5 bases). This CDR3 is built from 16 residues. Germline CDR1 is SEHNR and CDR2 is FQNEAQ (reference sequence). The V end was cut by 0 bases, the J end by 5 bases, with 11 bases between. CDR3 DNA: TGTGCCAGCAGCTTAGCGGGGGTTCTGGATAATTCACCCCTCCACTTT. This sequence encodes CASSLAGVLDNSPLHF.

The CDR3 bases are TGCAGTGCTAACCCCTGGGAGCGGGAGTATCTCGAGCAGTACTTC. Residues: CSANPWEREYLEQYF. The chain recombines TRBV20-1 with TRBJ2-7; 8 bases align to TRBD2. J lost 6 bases, V lost 4 bases, and 14 bases had no gene match. CDR1 and CDR2 from the germline V gene are DFQATT and SNEGSKA (reference sequence). The CDR3 loop spans 15 amino acids.

This clonotype has a count of ten or more. This chain joins TRBV11-2 and TRBJ2-3; D remains ambiguous. Germline assignment: CDR1 SGHAT and CDR2 FQNNGV. CDR3 size: 11 residues. Trimming shortened V by 4 bases and J by 7 bases, and 6 bases separated the two germline ends. DNA of the CDR3: TGTGCCAGCAGCTCCCAGTATACGCAGTATTTT. Translating it yields CASSSQYTQYF. The complete variable domain, with remaining parts taken from reference TRBV11-2 and TRBJ2-3, reads EAGVAQSPRYKIIEKRQSVAFWCNPISGHATLYWYQQILGQGPKLLIQFQNNGVVDDSQLPKDRFSAERLKGVDSTLKIQPAKLEDSAVYLCASSSQYTQYFGPGTRLTVL.

This clonotype occurred many times. This rearrangement joins TRBV6-1 to TRBJ1-4; 7 bases line up with TRBD1. Losses at the gene ends were 9 bases for V and 4 bases for J; bases not matched to a gene: 5. The CDR3 is made up of 13 amino acids. From germline, CDR1 is MNHNS and CDR2 SASEGT. CDR3 bases: TGTGCCAGTTCGGACAGGTTTAATGAAAAACTGTTTTTT. Encoded protein: CASSDRFNEKLFF.

This clonotype occurred a few times. The chain combines TRBV15 with TRBJ1-6; no definite D call. The CDR3 is 14 residues long. Trimming removed 1 base from V and 6 bases from J, with 7 bases in between. Germline V gene lookup returns CDR1 LNHNV and CDR2 YYDKDF (reference sequence). For the CDR3, the DNA is TGTGCCACCAGCAGAGCGGGTCGTAATTCACCCCTCCACTTT. Its protein is CATSRAGRNSPLHF.

The rearrangement joins TRBV6-1 to TRBJ1-1; D gene unclear. Germline V lookup: CDR1 MNHNS, CDR2 SASEGT. Deletions cut 1 base from V and 0 bases from J, with 9 bases between. CDR3 length equals 15 residues. For the CDR3, the DNA is TGTGCCAGCAGTGAAGGACGGAACCTGAACACTGAAGCTTTCTTT. Translated, it gives CASSEGRNLNTEAFF.

This clonotype has only one observation. The V and J genes are TRBV12-3 or TRBV12-4 and TRBJ2-1; no definite D call. The CDR3 consists of 19 residues. The ends were cut back, 3 bases at V and 1 base at J, with 22 bases in the middle. The CDR3 spells CASSFRPPLVGGSYNEQFF. Here the CDR3 DNA reads TGTGCCAGCAGTTTTCGCCCCCCGCTGGTGGGTGGGTCCTACAATGAGCAGTTCTTC.

This clonotype was observed many times. The chain links TRBV28 to TRBJ2-3; TRBD1 aligns across 11 bases. J lost 4 bases, V lost 5 bases, and 8 bases had no gene match. The CDR3 contains 16 residues. The germline CDR1 and CDR2 sequences are MDHEN and SYDVKM. CDR3: CASSPPGQGVSDTQYF. CDR3 in DNA: TGTGCCAGCAGTCCGCCGGGACAGGGGGTCTCAGATACGCAGTATTTT.

The table lists this clonotype with many counts. This sequence joins TRBV28 and TRBJ1-1; D not certain. The CDR3 contains 14 residues. The germline V and J ends were trimmed by 6 bases and 3 bases, with 14 bases remaining between them. Germline V gene data show CDR1 as MDHEN and CDR2 as SYDVKM. In nucleotides, the CDR3 is TGTGCCAGCAGAATTGACGACATATACACTGAAGCTTTCTTT. Protein product: CASRIDDIYTEAFF.

In its sample, this clonotype was seen many times. Its ends do not fully match the called genes, so a read error is possible. The chain carries TRBV2 and TRBJ2-1; 9 nucleotides agree with TRBD2. CDR3 length equals 14 residues. Looked up from germline, CDR1 is SNHLY and CDR2 is FYNNEI. The CDR3 sequence is CASSPGLAYDEQFF. The CDR3 nucleotides read TGTGCCAGCAGCCCGGGACTAGCCTACGATGAGCAGTTCTTC.

The J gene is TRBJ1-2, the V gene TRBV6-2 or TRBV6-3; D perhaps matches TRBD1 (5 bases). V lost 8 bases, J lost 1 base, and 17 bases lay in between. This CDR3 region has 15 residues. The V gene's germline CDR1 is MNHEY and CDR2 SVGEGT. CDR3 bases: TGTGCCAGCGAGCTATTGGGACGGCTTAACTATGGCTACACCTTC. It is translated as CASELLGRLNYGYTF.

This clonotype was seen ten or more times. V usage is TRBV29-1 and J usage is TRBJ2-1; a weak D match, TRBD2 (5 bases). V was shortened by 5 bases and J by 4 bases, with 9 bases between the two germline ends. The CDR3 has 12 amino acids. Germline CDR1 reads SQVTM; CDR2 reads ANQGSEA. The CDR3 is CSVWRTYNEQFF. In DNA, the CDR3 is TGCAGCGTTTGGCGGACTTACAATGAGCAGTTCTTC.

This clonotype was detected a few times. The rearrangement links TRBV15 to TRBJ1-2; maybe TRBD1 (5 bases). In germline, CDR1 is LNHNV, CDR2 YYDKDF (reference sequence). The V gene lost 1 base and the J gene lost 0 bases, with 12 bases spanning the gap. The length of the CDR3 is 16 residues. CDR3 amino acids: CATSRGWGRSNYGYTF. The CDR3 coding sequence is TGTGCCACCAGCAGAGGCTGGGGCAGGTCTAACTATGGCTACACCTTC.

This clonotype has more than one count but fewer than ten. The rearrangement joins TRBV27 to TRBJ1-5; 9 nucleotides agree with TRBD1. Per the germline V gene, CDR1 is MNHEY and CDR2 is SMNVEV (reference sequence). This CDR3 spans 16 amino acids. V dropped 5 bases and J dropped 6; count of bases not matched to a gene: 11. This CDR3 reads CASSEAGQGSSQPQHF. In nucleotides, the CDR3 is TGTGCCAGCAGTGAGGCCGGACAGGGGTCAAGTCAGCCCCAGCATTTT.

This clonotype was seen at least ten times. This chain connects TRBV12-3 or TRBV12-4 to TRBJ1-2, with D possibly TRBD1 on 5 matching bases. V lost 2 bases and J 5 bases, leaving 6 bases between the germline ends. This CDR3 comprises 12 residues. The CDR3 spells CASSLQGYGYTF. CDR3 coding DNA: TGTGCCAGCAGTTTACAGGGATATGGCTACACCTTC.

This clonotype was seen many times. This chain joins TRBV5-1 and TRBJ2-7; the match to TRBD2 covers 10 bases. In germline, CDR1 is SGHRS, CDR2 YFSETQ. There are 13 residues in the CDR3. Trimming removed 9 bases from V and 6 bases from J; junction bases left unmatched: 9. The CDR3 DNA sequence: TGCGCCACTACCCCTAGCGGGAGAGGCGAGCAGTACTTC. This translates into CATTPSGRGEQYF.

This clonotype showed up many times. This rearrangement joins TRBV30 to TRBJ1-1; possibly TRBD1 for D (5 bases). V lost 4 bases, J lost 6 bases, and 15 bases lay in between. Germline loops: CDR1 GTSNPN, CDR2 SVGIG (reference sequence). The CDR3 length is 13 residues. CDR3 bases: TGTGCCTGGAAGGTAATGGGGGTACCTGAAGCTTTCTTT. This sequence encodes CAWKVMGVPEAFF.

CDR3 nucleotide sequence: TGTGCCAGCAGCTCTCGGGTAAACGAGGGCACAGATACGCAGTATTTT. This encodes CASSSRVNEGTDTQYF. The chain uses TRBV13 and TRBJ2-3; no clear D gene. Germline V gene sequence: CDR1 PRHDT, CDR2 FYEKMQ (reference sequence). The length of the CDR3 is 16 residues. V shed 4 bases and J shed 1 base, with 15 bases lying between them.